Following are 31 T cell receptor beta chains from one sample sequenced in a study of cytomegalovirus exposure and HLA in healthy donors (dated 2017 in TCRdb). The library was produced with the immunoSEQ multiplex PCR assay. For the multiplex PCR, a mixture combining 60 forward primers for TCR Vbeta segments and 13 reverse primers for TCR Jbeta segments was used. TCRdb re-hosts the immuneACCESS table, in-frame sequences only. Its copies lack some clones; in the studies checked, an unresolved V gene accounts for under half of them, and the cause for the rest is not known. For this sample there are 180,000 or so clones; 80% appear just once. The ten largest account for 1.4% of the sample. Material for sequencing was PBMCs. The receptors were sampled from a girl between 10 and 17 years old in good health and CMV-seropositive.

This chain connects TRBV12-5 to TRBJ1-1; 11 nucleotides agree with TRBD1. Germline V lookup: CDR1 LGHNT, CDR2 FRNRAP. The trim removed 3 bases at V and 6 bases at J, leaving 12 bases unmatched. The CDR3 runs to 17 residues. The CDR3 DNA follows: TGTGCTAGTGGTTTAGTTGTCTCGGGACAGGGGGTTTCTGAAGCTTTCTTT. It codes for CASGLVVSGQGVSEAFF.

In the case of this clone: Compared with germline, one end of the junction differs, possibly owing to a read error. The chain uses TRBV27 and TRBJ1-2; TRBD1 matches 8 bases. CDR3 length equals 12 residues. Germline values: CDR1 MNHEY, CDR2 SMNVEV (reference sequence). The CDR3 here is CASSHPGGRTNF. The CDR3 DNA follows: TGTGCCAGCAGCCACCCAGGGGGCCGGACAAACTTC.

V gene TRBV5-1 combines with J gene TRBJ1-2; 10 bases match TRBD1. This CDR3 region has 15 residues. The V segment lost 4 bases and the J segment 8 bases; nucleotides outside the gene matches: 11. From germline, CDR1 is SGHRS and CDR2 YFSETQ. DNA of the CDR3: TGCGCCAGCAGCCTACTAGGGGGGACAGGGGACGGCTACACCTTC. Amino acids: CASSLLGGTGDGYTF.

The V and J genes are TRBV4-2 and TRBJ1-4; D is unresolved. CDR3 length: 15 residues. Germline CDR1 and CDR2: LGHNA and YNFKEQ. V was cut by 4 bases and J by 0 bases, with 9 bases left in between. CDR3: CASSPRVATNEKLFF. CDR3 nucleotide sequence: TGTGCCAGCAGCCCGCGGGTGGCAACTAATGAAAAACTGTTTTTT.

The V gene is TRBV2, the J gene TRBJ2-2, with TRBD1 matching over 8 bases. V dropped 4 bases and J dropped 4; count of bases not matched to a gene: 5. Germline V gene sequence: CDR1 SNHLY, CDR2 FYNNEI. This CDR3 region has 15 residues. The CDR3 DNA is TGTGCCAGCAGTGGAGACAGGGGTAGCACCGGGGAGCTGTTTTTT. Its protein is CASSGDRGSTGELFF.

J is TRBJ2-7 and V is TRBV10-1; weak D call: TRBD2 (5 bases). The germline V gene encodes CDR1 WNHNN and CDR2 SYGVQD (reference sequence). V lost 2 bases to trimming and J lost 2 bases, with 13 bases between them. The CDR3 has 15 amino acids. DNA of the CDR3: TGCGCCAGCAGTGAGAAGGGCGGGCGGGCCTACGAGCAGTACTTC. Protein product: CASSEKGGRAYEQYF.

The chain employs TRBV7-9 and TRBJ1-5; 7 bases fit TRBD1. Germline CDR1 reads SEHNR; CDR2 reads FQNEAQ (reference sequence). The ends lost 8 bases at V and 2 bases at J; junction bases unmatched: 3. The CDR3 is 13 amino acids. The CDR3 protein is CASDREGNQPQHF. CDR3 nucleotides: TGTGCCAGCGACAGGGAGGGCAATCAGCCCCAGCATTTT.

The V and J genes are TRBV6-5 and TRBJ2-7; 10 bases match TRBD2. V lost 0 bases to trimming and J lost 4 bases; unmatched junction nucleotides: 3. Germline CDR1 MNHEY, CDR2 SVGAGI. The CDR3 has 15 residues. The CDR3 protein is CASSYSGLAFYEQYF. DNA of the CDR3: TGTGCCAGCAGTTACTCGGGACTAGCGTTTTACGAGCAGTACTTC.

The rearrangement joins TRBV7-9 to TRBJ1-1, with no clear D. The CDR3 runs 13 residues. The germline V gene has CDR1 SEHNR and CDR2 FQNEAQ (reference sequence). Trimming shortened V by 1 base and J by 4 bases, and 7 bases separated the two germline ends. Written as DNA, the CDR3 is TGTGCCAGCAGCTTAGACCGGGGCACTGAAGCTTTCTTT. Translating gives CASSLDRGTEAFF.

The chain recombines TRBV13 with TRBJ2-7; 7 positions match TRBD1. The CDR3 is 15 residues long. With V trimmed by 5 bases and J by 5 bases, 12 bases remained unmatched. Germline values: CDR1 PRHDT, CDR2 FYEKMQ (reference sequence). CDR3 sequence: CASSGDRALPHEQYF. As DNA, the CDR3 is TGTGCCAGCAGCGGGGACAGAGCCCTTCCCCACGAGCAGTACTTC.

Only one count was recorded for this clone. The chain joins TRBV9 to TRBJ2-2; 7 bases match TRBD2. Trimming took 0 bases from V and 4 from J; bases not matched to a gene: 12. This CDR3 contains 18 residues. Germline CDR1 is SGDLS and CDR2 is YYNGEE. DNA for the CDR3: TGTGCCAGCAGCGTAGCGGTGGGAGGGCCGGGTGGCACCGGGGAGCTGTTTTTT. Its protein is CASSVAVGGPGGTGELFF.

Comment on this clone: Other nucleotide sequences in the sample specify the same CDR3. The rearrangement uses TRBV6-5 and TRBJ1-1, with D possibly TRBD1 on 6 matching bases. This CDR3 contains 12 residues. Looked up from germline, CDR1 is MNHEY and CDR2 is SVGAGI. V shed 7 bases and J shed 4 bases, with 10 bases lying between them. Written as DNA, the CDR3 is TGTGCCAGCACCCGAGGGGGCACTGAAGCTTTCTTT. Its protein product is CASTRGGTEAFF.

The CDR3 DNA reads TGCGCCAGCAGTGAGTCGGCAGGGCAAGAGACCCAGTACTTC. Its translation: CASSESAGQETQYF. This chain connects TRBV10-1 to TRBJ2-5, with D perhaps matching TRBD1 (5 bases). This CDR3 has 14 residues. Trimming shortened V by 0 bases and J by 2 bases, and 7 bases separated the two germline ends. The germline V gene encodes CDR1 WNHNN and CDR2 SYGVQD (reference sequence).

This clone turned up a few times. V and J are TRBV5-1 and TRBJ2-1; 7 bases are shared with TRBD2. The CDR3 has 17 residues. Germline V lookup: CDR1 SGHRS, CDR2 YFSETQ. Trimming cost V 4 bases and J 7 bases; bases outside gene matches: 17. Here the CDR3 DNA reads TGCGCCAGCAGCCCCTTCGGGGTGGGCGGGAGTAGAAATGAGCAGTTCTTC. Translated: CASSPFGVGGSRNEQFF.

The chain combines TRBV7-8 with TRBJ2-7; the D gene is possibly TRBD1 (6 bases). CDR1 and CDR2 from the germline V gene are SGHVS and FQNEAQ. CDR3 length: 17 amino acids. The V end lost 6 bases, the J end lost 0 bases, and 21 bases lay between the germline ends. In DNA, the CDR3 is TGTGCCAGCAGTAATTACCCCTGGCAGGGGCTCTCCTACGAGCAGTACTTC. Encoded protein: CASSNYPWQGLSYEQYF.

The chain joins TRBV14 to TRBJ1-2; unclear D gene. The CDR3 is 13 residues long. V dropped 0 bases and J dropped 5 bases, with 7 bases sitting between them. The germline V gene has CDR1 SGHDN and CDR2 FVKESK. DNA for the CDR3: TGTGCCAGCAGCCAAGATAGAGGATATGGCTACACCTTC. Translated, it gives CASSQDRGYGYTF.

The rearrangement uses TRBV27 and TRBJ2-7; D is perhaps TRBD1 (5 bases). There are 15 residues in the CDR3. CDR1 is MNHEY and CDR2 is SMNVEV in the germline V gene (reference sequence). V lost 0 bases and J lost 2, with 11 bases in between. The CDR3 nucleotides are TGTGCCAGCAGTTTATCGATAGGGGTCGCCTACGAGCAGTACTTC. As protein: CASSLSIGVAYEQYF.

The chain couples TRBV10-3 to TRBJ2-1, with 9 bases fitting TRBD2. Germline CDR1 ENHRY, CDR2 SYGVKD. There are 15 residues in the CDR3. J was trimmed by 5 bases and V by 4 bases; bases with no gene match: 6. CDR3 residues: CAISGLAGRNNEQFF. For the CDR3, the DNA is TGTGCCATCAGTGGCCTAGCGGGACGCAACAATGAGCAGTTCTTC.

The V and J genes are TRBV4-1 and TRBJ2-5; 7 bases are a match to TRBD1. The assigned J gene may be wrong: the sequence end matches TRBJ2-7 better. CDR3 length equals 16 residues. CDR1 is MGHRA and CDR2 is YSYEKL in the germline V gene. The CDR3: CASSQEVGGLFYEQYF. As DNA, the CDR3 is TGCGCCAGCAGCCAAGAAGTAGGGGGCCTCTTCTACGAGCAGTACTTC.

The DNA of the CDR3 is TGCGCCAGCAGCCCCTCCCGCGCGCGTAGGAACACTGAAGCTTTCTTT. Residues: CASSPSRARRNTEAFF. The rearrangement joins TRBV5-1 to TRBJ1-1; no clear D gene. The germline V gene encodes CDR1 SGHRS and CDR2 YFSETQ. This CDR3 comprises 16 residues. V lost 4 bases to trimming and J lost 1 base, with 17 bases between them.

This chain links TRBV6-6 with TRBJ2-7; 10 bases are shared with TRBD2. Trimming at V came to 8 bases and at J to 1 base, leaving 5 bases not matched to a gene. The CDR3 contains 14 residues. The V gene's germline CDR1 is MNHNY and CDR2 SVGAGI (reference sequence). The CDR3 DNA follows: TGTGCCAGCCGGGTAGCGGGAGGATCCTACGAGCAGTACTTC. It codes for CASRVAGGSYEQYF.

This clone was counted a single time. This chain uses TRBV5-4 with TRBJ1-1; maybe TRBD1 (5 bases). The CDR3 has 15 residues. Trimming took off 3 bases at V and 4 bases at J, with 16 bases between the two ends. Per germline, CDR1 SGHNT and CDR2 YYREEE (reference sequence). The CDR3 protein is CASSWPGGRSTEAFF. As DNA, the CDR3 is TGTGCCAGCAGCTGGCCTGGGGGGAGAAGCACTGAAGCTTTCTTT.

CDR3 nucleotides: TGCAGCGTTCCCCGGGACAGGGGGCGTGGAGAGACCCAGTACTTC. Amino acids: CSVPRDRGRGETQYF. This sequence joins TRBV29-1 and TRBJ2-5; TRBD1 aligns across 12 bases. J was trimmed by 4 bases and V by 5 bases; bases with no gene match: 8. CDR1 is SQVTM, CDR2 ANQGSEA, per germline. The CDR3 covers 15 residues.

The chain employs TRBV5-1 and TRBJ2-2; 15 bases line up with TRBD2. The germline V gene encodes CDR1 SGHRS and CDR2 YFSETQ. The CDR3 length is 19 residues. The V segment lost 0 bases and the J segment 4 bases; nucleotides outside the gene matches: 7. CDR3: CASSLDGLAGGWGTGELFF. In DNA form, the CDR3 reads TGCGCCAGCAGCTTGGACGGACTAGCGGGAGGGTGGGGCACCGGGGAGCTGTTTTTT.

This chain links TRBV19 with TRBJ2-4; 9 bases align to TRBD1. Germline V gene lookup returns CDR1 LNHDA and CDR2 SQIVND (reference sequence). The CDR3 totals 18 residues. Trimming removed 3 bases from V and 4 bases from J; junction bases left unmatched: 13. CDR3 residues: CASSIPPYRGLTKNIQYF. As DNA, the CDR3 is TGTGCCAGTAGTATTCCCCCCTACAGGGGGCTCACTAAAAACATTCAGTACTTC.

The chain is built from TRBV19 and TRBJ2-5; 7 positions match TRBD2. The CDR3 has 13 amino acids. V gave up 6 bases and J gave up 2 bases; unmatched junction bases: 3. Germline CDR1 and CDR2: LNHDA and SQIVND (reference sequence). The CDR3, as DNA: TGTGCCAGTAGGGGGGAGGGACAAGAGACCCAGTACTTC. Translation: CASRGEGQETQYF.

The rearrangement links TRBV10-2 to TRBJ2-3; TRBD1 is a possible D gene (5 bases). This CDR3 has 14 amino acids. Deletions cut 3 bases from V and 4 bases from J, with 11 bases between. Per germline, CDR1 WSHSY and CDR2 SAAADI. The CDR3 coding sequence is TGCGCCAGCAGTGACGGAAAGGGGTCAGATACGCAGTATTTT. It yields the protein CASSDGKGSDTQYF.

The chain employs TRBV5-1 and TRBJ1-2; 8 nucleotides match TRBD1. This CDR3 contains 13 residues. CDR1 and CDR2 from the germline V gene are SGHRS and YFSETQ. The V segment lost 4 bases and the J segment 6 bases; nucleotides outside the gene matches: 5. CDR3 in amino acids: CASSPPTGDGYTF. The CDR3 DNA reads TGCGCCAGCAGCCCCCCGACAGGGGATGGCTACACCTTC.

This sequence joins TRBV29-1 and TRBJ2-1, with 8 nucleotides matching TRBD1. CDR3 size: 13 residues. Trimming at V came to 6 bases and at J to 4 bases, leaving 5 bases not matched to a gene. From germline, CDR1 is SQVTM and CDR2 ANQGSEA. CDR3 DNA sequence: TGCAGCGTAAGGGGACAGGCTTACAATGAGCAGTTCTTC. It is translated as CSVRGQAYNEQFF.

J is TRBJ2-3 and V is TRBV18, with 10 bases matching TRBD1. Germline CDR1 is KGHSH and CDR2 is LQKENI. The V and J ends lost 5 bases and 4 bases, in that order; junction bases with no gene match: 3. The CDR3 covers 14 residues. CDR3 residues: CASSSGQGADTQYF. CDR3 DNA sequence: TGTGCCAGCTCATCAGGACAGGGGGCAGATACGCAGTATTTT.

The chain has TRBV19 and TRBJ1-2, with no clear D. Trimming cost V 10 bases and J 5 bases, with 14 bases left between them. From germline, CDR1 is LNHDA and CDR2 SQIVND (reference sequence). The CDR3 loop spans 12 amino acids. The CDR3: CATKRRDYGYTF. In nucleotides, the CDR3 is TGTGCCACCAAGAGGAGGGATTATGGCTACACCTTC.